The 27 T cell receptor beta chains listed next were all sequenced from one sample in a study of blood T cell repertoires in COVID-19. Sequenced by immunoSEQ multiplex PCR; TCRdb stores in-frame clones only, minus some. The sample shows around 25,000 clones, 88% of them seen only once. Sequenced sample: peripheral blood. The origin of the receptors is a woman between 45 and 65 years old with active COVID-19.

The rearrangement uses TRBV5-1 and TRBJ2-7; D is possibly TRBD2 (6 bases). Trimming removed 1 base from V and 3 bases from J, with 14 bases in between. The CDR3 consists of 15 residues. CDR1 is SGHRS, CDR2 YFSETQ, per germline. In DNA form, the CDR3 reads TGCGCCAGCAGCTTGTTGTCGGGAGTCATCTACGAGCAGTACTTC. Translating gives CASSLLSGVIYEQYF.

This clone has a handful of counts. The chain is built from TRBV23-1 and TRBJ2-1, with a possible D match to TRBD2 (5 bases). TRBV23-1 is labeled an ORF, and its function is uncertain. V lost 8 bases, J lost 2 bases, and 13 bases lay in between. The CDR3 length is 14 residues. CDR3 residues: CASSTSFPYNEQFF. CDR3 sequence (DNA): TGCGCCAGCTCAACTAGTTTCCCCTACAATGAGCAGTTCTTC.

This sequence joins TRBV28 and TRBJ2-1; 15 bases align to TRBD2. The V gene's germline CDR1 is MDHEN and CDR2 SYDVKM. V lost 7 bases, J lost 0 bases, and 10 bases stayed unmatched. This CDR3 region has 19 residues. CDR3 DNA: TGTGCCAGCACCGGAGGACTAGCGGGAGGGGCCCCCTCCTACAATGAGCAGTTCTTC. It is translated as CASTGGLAGGAPSYNEQFF.

The chain uses TRBV27 and TRBJ1-2; TRBD1 matches at 7 bases. V lost 4 bases and J lost 6; bases outside the gene matches: 11. Germline values: CDR1 MNHEY, CDR2 SMNVEV (reference sequence). The CDR3 covers 15 residues. The DNA for the CDR3 is TGTGCCAGCAGTTATTCAGGACAGGAACTGAATGGCTACACCTTC. Protein: CASSYSGQELNGYTF.

This chain joins TRBV28 and TRBJ2-2, with 7 bases aligning to TRBD1. J was trimmed by 4 bases and V by 6 bases; bases with no gene match: 5. Germline CDR1 MDHEN, CDR2 SYDVKM. The CDR3 is 14 amino acids. The CDR3, as DNA: TGTGCCAGCAGAGCCGCAGGGGGCACCGGGGAGCTGTTTTTT. Amino acid sequence: CASRAAGGTGELFF. The whole variable domain, remainder taken from reference TRBV28 and TRBJ2-2, is DVKVTQSSRYLVKRTGEKVFLECVQDMDHENMFWYRQDPGLGLRLIYFSYDVKMKEKGDIPEGYSVSREKKERFSLILESASTNQTSMYLCASRAAGGTGELFFGEGSRLTVL.

This clone was picked up a small number of times. The genes are TRBV9 and TRBJ1-3, with 9 bases aligning to TRBD1. The ends lost 3 bases at V and 5 bases at J; junction bases unmatched: 3. CDR3 size: 14 residues. Germline V gene sequence: CDR1 SGDLS, CDR2 YYNGEE. CDR3 DNA: TGTGCCAGCAGCGAGGGACAGGGAAGAAACACCATATATTTT. Protein sequence: CASSEGQGRNTIYF.

The chain couples TRBV19 to TRBJ1-5; no clear D gene. CDR3 length equals 14 residues. V lost 6 bases and J lost 4, with 13 bases in between. Germline V gives CDR1 LNHDA, CDR2 SQIVND (reference sequence). CDR3 in DNA: TGTGCCAGTAGCCTAAGACGGAGTAATCAGCCCCAGCATTTT. Encoded protein: CASSLRRSNQPQHF.

The chain couples TRBV7-8 to TRBJ1-2; weak D call: TRBD1 (5 bases). Per the germline V gene, CDR1 is SGHVS and CDR2 is FQNEAQ. The CDR3 has 15 amino acids. Trimming shortened V by 3 bases and J by 7 bases, and 18 bases separated the two germline ends. The CDR3 protein is CASSFGGVAGGGYTF. CDR3 nucleotides: TGTGCCAGCAGCTTTGGGGGGGTTGCAGGAGGTGGCTACACCTTC. Variable domain in full (rest from reference TRBV7-8 and TRBJ1-2): GAGVSQSPRYKVAKRGQDVALRCDPISGHVSLFWYQQALGQGPEFLTYFQNEAQLDKSGLPSDRFFAERPEGSVSTLKIQRTQQEDSAVYLCASSFGGVAGGGYTFGSGTRLTVV.

This clone showed up just a few times. This chain joins TRBV25-1 and TRBJ2-5; possibly TRBD2 for D (6 bases). Germline CDR1 is MGHDK and CDR2 is SYGVNS. Trimming stripped 3 bases from V and 9 bases from J, with 20 bases between. CDR3 length equals 15 residues. The CDR3 here is CASSDFSQERASQYF. CDR3 nucleotide sequence: TGTGCCAGCAGTGACTTCTCCCAGGAGCGGGCGTCCCAGTACTTC. The full variable domain, in which reference TRBV25-1 and TRBJ2-5 provide the parts outside the CDR3, is EADIYQTPRYLVIGTGKKITLECSQTMGHDKMYWYQQDPGMELHLIHYSYGVNSTEKGDLSSESTVSRIRTEHFPLTLESARPSHTSQYLCASSDFSQERASQYFGPGTRLLVL.

The V gene is TRBV18, the J gene TRBJ1-2; TRBD1 might be the D (6 bases). Germline assignment: CDR1 KGHSH and CDR2 LQKENI. The CDR3 is 14 residues long. Trimming left V 6 bases short and J 0 bases short, with 11 bases between. This chain's CDR3 is CASSRTDANYGYTF. The CDR3 DNA reads as TGTGCCAGCTCTAGGACAGACGCTAACTATGGCTACACCTTC.

This rearrangement joins TRBV30 to TRBJ2-1; TRBD2 agrees at 11 bases. The CDR3 totals 14 residues. V was clipped by 4 bases and J by 4 bases; unmatched bases: 3. CDR1 GTSNPN and CDR2 SVGIG come from the germline V gene (reference sequence). The CDR3 region has the DNA TGTGCCTGGACCAGACTAGCGGGGTACAATGAGCAGTTCTTC. As protein: CAWTRLAGYNEQFF.

The chain recombines TRBV11-1 with TRBJ2-5; possibly TRBD1 for D (6 bases). In germline, CDR1 is SGHAT, CDR2 FQDESV (reference sequence). Trimming stripped 4 bases from V and 5 bases from J, with 14 bases between. This CDR3 contains 14 residues. In DNA, the CDR3 is TGTGCCAGCAGCTCGACAGGCGGCGATGAGACCCAGTACTTC. Translating it yields CASSSTGGDETQYF.

The chain combines TRBV27 with TRBJ1-2; the match to TRBD1 covers 7 bases. The CDR3 runs 14 residues. CDR1 is MNHEY, CDR2 SMNVEV, per germline (reference sequence). With 2 bases clipped from V and 4 bases from J, the junction kept 4 bases outside the gene matches. The CDR3, as DNA: TGTGCCAGCAGTTTAAGAGGGGGCACCTATGGCTACACCTTC. Translating gives CASSLRGGTYGYTF.

This chain links TRBV7-2 with TRBJ1-6, with a possible D match to TRBD1 (5 bases). The CDR3 is made up of 14 amino acids. From germline, CDR1 is SGHTA and CDR2 FQGNSA. The V end was cut by 3 bases, the J end by 4 bases, with 7 bases between. The CDR3 loop is CASSFRGYNSPLHF. Written as DNA, the CDR3 is TGTGCCAGCAGCTTTCGGGGGTATAATTCACCCCTCCACTTT.

The chain couples TRBV28 to TRBJ2-7, with 7 positions matching TRBD2. The CDR3 runs 14 residues. V was clipped by 6 bases and J by 5 bases; unmatched bases: 10. Germline V gives CDR1 MDHEN, CDR2 SYDVKM. CDR3: CASSRGRSSHEQYF. In DNA form, the CDR3 reads TGTGCCAGCAGCCGCGGGAGATCAAGCCACGAGCAGTACTTC.

The chain uses TRBV30 and TRBJ2-1; 7 nucleotides line up with TRBD1. Germline V gene data show CDR1 as GTSNPN and CDR2 as SVGIG (reference sequence). The CDR3 spans 14 residues. Trimming removed 1 base from V and 7 bases from J; junction bases left unmatched: 7. CDR3 residues: CAWSAGTVTNEQFF. The CDR3 DNA follows: TGTGCCTGGAGTGCCGGGACAGTGACTAATGAGCAGTTCTTC.

This chain connects TRBV7-3 to TRBJ2-7; D is ambiguous. CDR3 length equals 15 residues. Germline CDR1 reads SGHTA; CDR2 reads FQGTGA. The V gene lost 2 bases and the J gene lost 0 bases, with 11 bases spanning the gap. The CDR3 DNA reads as TGTGCCAGCAGCTTAGGGCCCCCAAGCTCCTACGAGCAGTACTTC. Translation: CASSLGPPSSYEQYF.

The J gene is TRBJ2-2, the V gene TRBV27; D possibly corresponds to TRBD1 (6 bases). This CDR3 region has 12 residues. The germline V gene encodes CDR1 MNHEY and CDR2 SMNVEV (reference sequence). Trimming took 3 bases from V and 9 from J, leaving 8 bases between them. The CDR3 sequence is CASSFWGRELFF. The CDR3 DNA reads as TGTGCCAGCAGTTTTTGGGGGCGGGAGCTGTTTTTT.

The V gene is TRBV19, the J gene TRBJ2-7; TRBD1 agrees at 7 bases. Germline V CDR1 and CDR2: LNHDA, SQIVND (reference sequence). This CDR3 spans 13 amino acids. J was trimmed by 2 bases and V by 6 bases; bases with no gene match: 4. CDR3 in DNA: TGTGCCAGTAGCGACAGGGACCCCTACGAGCAGTACTTC. Its translation is CASSDRDPYEQYF.

V is TRBV4-1 and J is TRBJ2-2; the D gene is possibly TRBD1 (5 bases). V was cut by 1 base and J by 1 base, with 16 bases left in between. The CDR3 runs 18 residues. CDR1 and CDR2 (germline): MGHRA, YSYEKL. The CDR3 protein is CASSQGWSLRVNTGELFF. In DNA, the CDR3 is TGCGCCAGCAGCCAAGGGTGGTCCCTCAGGGTGAACACCGGGGAGCTGTTTTTT.

J is TRBJ1-2 and V is TRBV10-3, with D uncertain. Germline assignment: CDR1 ENHRY and CDR2 SYGVKD. This CDR3 is 12 amino acids long. V was shortened by 2 bases and J by 10 bases, with 11 bases between the two germline ends. The CDR3 spells CAISEATADYTF. In DNA, the CDR3 is TGTGCCATCAGTGAGGCTACAGCGGACTACACCTTC.

This rearrangement joins TRBV6-2 or TRBV6-3 to TRBJ1-2; 8 bases map to TRBD1. The CDR3 is made up of 14 amino acids. Germline V CDR1 and CDR2: MNHEY, SVGEGT. V was clipped by 6 bases and J by 6 bases; unmatched bases: 9. Here the CDR3 DNA reads TGTGCCAGCAGCCCCAGGGGGCCGGTGAATGGCTACACCTTC. This encodes CASSPRGPVNGYTF.

This clone was observed once. J is TRBJ2-2 and V is TRBV7-9; 10 bases map to TRBD2. The CDR3 sequence is 19 residues long. Germline V gene lookup returns CDR1 SEHNR and CDR2 FQNEAQ (reference sequence). J was trimmed by 3 bases and V by 3 bases; bases with no gene match: 13. CDR3 region: CASSFLVASGRGDTGELFF. CDR3 nucleotides: TGTGCCAGCAGCTTTTTGGTGGCTAGCGGGAGAGGGGACACCGGGGAGCTGTTTTTT.

The V and J genes are TRBV5-1 and TRBJ2-7; 9 nucleotides agree with TRBD1. The V segment lost 2 bases and the J segment 4 bases; nucleotides outside the gene matches: 7. The CDR3 loop spans 15 amino acids. Germline CDR1 is SGHRS and CDR2 is YFSETQ. In nucleotides, the CDR3 is TGCGCCAGCAGCTTCTCGACAGGGGGTACGTACGAGCAGTACTTC. Protein sequence: CASSFSTGGTYEQYF.

The V and J genes are TRBV6-6 and TRBJ2-5, with TRBD2 matching 14 bases. Germline lookup yields CDR1 MNHNY and CDR2 SVGAGI (reference sequence). With V trimmed by 5 bases and J by 5 bases, 7 bases remained unmatched. The CDR3 loop spans 16 amino acids. The CDR3 DNA follows: TGTGCCAGCAGTGCGGGACTAGCGGGAGCCCGGGAGACCCAGTACTTC. This codes for CASSAGLAGARETQYF.

The V gene is TRBV7-8, the J gene TRBJ1-1; tentatively, D is TRBD1 (6 bases). The V gene's germline CDR1 is SGHVS and CDR2 FQNEAQ. This CDR3 is 15 amino acids long. Trimming removed 2 bases from V and 1 base from J, with 11 bases in between. DNA of the CDR3: TGTGCCAGCAGCTTAAAGCTACAGGGGAACACTGAAGCTTTCTTT. Its translation is CASSLKLQGNTEAFF.

The rearrangement links TRBV5-1 to TRBJ1-1, with D tentatively TRBD1 (5 bases). The ends were cut back, 3 bases at V and 6 bases at J, with 9 bases in the middle. This CDR3 comprises 12 residues. CDR1 is SGHRS, CDR2 YFSETQ, per germline. The CDR3 region has the DNA TGCGCCAGCAGCTGGGGCGGTTCTGAAGCTTTCTTT. Amino acids: CASSWGGSEAFF. The full variable domain, rest sourced from reference TRBV5-1 and TRBJ1-1, is KAGVTQTPRYLIKTRGQQVTLSCSPISGHRSVSWYQQTPGQGLQFLFEYFSETQRNKGNFPGRFSGRQFSNSRSEMNVSTLELGDSALYLCASSWGGSEAFFGQGTRLTVV.